The 25 T cell receptor beta chains below come from one sample, sequenced in a study of CD8 T cells in Susac syndrome. The authors reverse transcribed roughly 0.5 to 1 ug RNA with random hexamers. One entry per CDR3 protein results from TCRdb running MiXCR on the immunoSEQ multiplex PCR reads. This sample has about 300,000 distinct CDR3 sequences; around 89% occur once, and the top ten carry around 0.2%. Sequencing input: CD8+ T cells from PBMCs. The origin of the receptors is a human donor with multiple sclerosis.

The genes are TRBV28 and TRBJ1-5, with 7 bases aligning to TRBD1. Trimming cost V 5 bases and J 2 bases; bases outside gene matches: 12. Germline lookup yields CDR1 MDHEN and CDR2 SYDVKM. CDR3 length: 17 residues. This CDR3 reads CASSQNGRGQGNQPQHF. The DNA of the CDR3 is TGTGCCAGCAGTCAGAATGGAAGGGGGCAAGGCAATCAGCCCCAGCATTTT.

The V call is TRBV27, the J call TRBJ1-4, with TRBD1 identical over 8 bases. The ends lost 5 bases at V and 3 bases at J; junction bases unmatched: 8. The germline V gene encodes CDR1 MNHEY and CDR2 SMNVEV (reference sequence). There are 16 residues in the CDR3. This chain's CDR3 is CASSATGGWPNEKLFF. The CDR3 DNA reads TGTGCCAGCAGTGCAACAGGGGGGTGGCCTAATGAAAAACTGTTTTTT.

This clonotype was detected a few times. The DNA of the CDR3 is TGTGCCCAAAGCCCGGGCTTGAGCAATCAGCCCCAGCATTTT. Residues: CAQSPGLSNQPQHF. This rearrangement joins TRBV30 to TRBJ1-5; D gene ambiguous. The CDR3 totals 14 residues. Between the trimmed V and J ends, which lost 8 bases and 1 base, there was a span of 15 bases. Germline-derived CDR1 and CDR2 are GTSNPN and SVGIG (reference sequence). The full variable domain, its missing parts supplied by reference TRBV30 and TRBJ1-5, is SQTIHQWPATLVQPVGSPLSLECTVEGTSNPNLYWYRQAAGRGLQLLFYSVGIGQISSEVPQNLSASRPQDRQFILSSKKLLLSDSGFYLCAQSPGLSNQPQHFGDGTRLSIL.

V and J are TRBV20-1 and TRBJ1-2; TRBD1 matches at 7 bases. Trimming removed 5 bases from V and 7 bases from J; junction bases left unmatched: 13. This CDR3 is 14 amino acids long. Germline CDR1 and CDR2: DFQATT and SNEGSKA (reference sequence). CDR3 protein: CSAPGGQRAPGYTF. In nucleotides, the CDR3 is TGCAGTGCTCCCGGGGGACAGAGAGCCCCTGGCTACACCTTC.

This clonotype showed up just a few times. The genes are TRBV27 and TRBJ1-1; D may be TRBD1 (6 bases). Trimming pared 2 bases from V and 5 bases from J, leaving 9 bases between. The CDR3 has 13 amino acids. Germline V CDR1 and CDR2: MNHEY, SMNVEV (reference sequence). CDR3 nucleotide sequence: TGTGCCAGCAGTTTAACAGGGAATACTGAAGCTTTCTTT. Translation: CASSLTGNTEAFF.

CDR3: CSVHRTGAGYTF. Written as DNA, the CDR3 is TGCAGCGTCCACAGGACAGGGGCTGGCTACACCTTC. V is TRBV29-1 and J is TRBJ1-2; 9 bases match TRBD1. The ends lost 6 bases at V and 7 bases at J; junction bases unmatched: 6. This CDR3 spans 12 amino acids. CDR1 is SQVTM, CDR2 ANQGSEA, per germline.

The V gene is TRBV7-2, the J gene TRBJ2-3; 9 nucleotides match TRBD2. Germline V gene data show CDR1 as SGHTA and CDR2 as FQGNSA. The CDR3 sequence is 17 residues long. The junction had 14 bases not matched to a gene; V was cut back by 5 bases and J by 5 bases. The CDR3 reads CASSNPSGALEGDTQYF. The CDR3 DNA reads as TGTGCCAGCAGCAATCCTAGCGGGGCACTAGAGGGAGATACGCAGTATTTT.

This chain joins TRBV20-1 and TRBJ2-3; TRBD2 agrees at 7 bases. Losses at the gene ends were 5 bases for V and 1 base for J; bases not matched to a gene: 21. The germline CDR1 and CDR2 sequences are DFQATT and SNEGSKA (reference sequence). The CDR3 extends over 19 amino acids. CDR3 loop: CSAGPGTTYKVPGTDTQYF. The CDR3 nucleotides read TGCAGTGCTGGGCCCGGGACTACTTATAAAGTTCCGGGCACAGATACGCAGTATTTT.

The chain joins TRBV3-1 to TRBJ2-3; TRBD2 matches at 8 bases. The J segment lost 5 bases and the V segment lost 4 bases, leaving 8 bases of the junction unmatched. Germline V gene lookup returns CDR1 LGHDT and CDR2 YNNKEL (reference sequence). The CDR3 totals 15 residues. This CDR3 reads CASSLQGLAGDTQYF. For the CDR3, the DNA is TGTGCCAGCAGCCTCCAGGGGCTAGCGGGAGATACGCAGTATTTT.

This rearrangement joins TRBV29-1 to TRBJ2-3; 10 nucleotides line up with TRBD2. The ends lost 4 bases at V and 2 bases at J; junction bases unmatched: 3. The CDR3 consists of 14 residues. Germline CDR1 and CDR2: SQVTM and ANQGSEA. CDR3 residues: CSVVGLADTDTQYF. The CDR3 DNA sequence: TGCAGCGTTGTAGGACTAGCGGACACAGATACGCAGTATTTT.

This clonotype has more than one count but fewer than ten. The gene calls are TRBV7-2 and TRBJ2-7, with 8 bases matching TRBD2. The germline gives CDR1 SGHTA, CDR2 FQGNSA. V shed 4 bases, J shed 3 bases, and the junction held 11 bases outside the gene matches. This CDR3 has 16 amino acids. CDR3 bases: TGTGCCAGCAGCTCCCGCGGGGCGGGGGGTGACTACGAGCAGTACTTC. Translating gives CASSSRGAGGDYEQYF.

This sequence joins TRBV28 and TRBJ2-7; D is possibly TRBD2 (6 bases). The V and J ends lost 7 bases and 4 bases respectively, with 20 bases between them. Per the germline V gene, CDR1 is MDHEN and CDR2 is SYDVKM. This CDR3 has 15 amino acids. In DNA, the CDR3 is TGTGCCAGCACGCAGTGGAGGGCCGGGGAGTACGAGCAGTACTTC. This translates into CASTQWRAGEYEQYF.

The chain is built from TRBV12-3 or TRBV12-4 and TRBJ2-3; D is tentatively TRBD1 or TRBD2 (5 bases each). CDR3 length equals 15 residues. The ends were cut back, 3 bases at V and 5 bases at J, with 15 bases in the middle. This CDR3 is CASSFSRGVEDTQYF. Here the CDR3 DNA reads TGTGCCAGCAGTTTTTCGAGAGGGGTGGAAGATACGCAGTATTTT.

This sequence joins TRBV3-1 and TRBJ2-3, with D hard to call. CDR3 size: 14 residues. Per the germline V gene, CDR1 is LGHDT and CDR2 is YNNKEL (reference sequence). V lost 1 base and J lost 6, with 11 bases in between. CDR3 bases: TGTGCCAGCAGCCAAGTATTAGGAGAGGATACGCAGTATTTT. This gives the protein CASSQVLGEDTQYF.

The chain joins TRBV4-1 to TRBJ2-7, with D possibly being TRBD2 (7 bases). Germline V lookup: CDR1 MGHRA, CDR2 YSYEKL. The CDR3 is 17 residues long. V gave up 3 bases and J gave up 1 base, with 19 bases separating them. CDR3 DNA sequence: TGCGCCAGCAGCCAGGGGGGCGGGGGATTACGGTCCTACGAGCAGTACTTC. Its protein is CASSQGGGGLRSYEQYF.

This sequence joins TRBV9 and TRBJ2-3; maybe TRBD2 (6 bases). This CDR3 comprises 14 residues. Trimming took off 7 bases at V and 3 bases at J, with 15 bases between the two ends. Germline CDR1 SGDLS, CDR2 YYNGEE. The CDR3 sequence: CASRPPGGTDTQYF. In DNA, the CDR3 is TGTGCCAGCCGCCCACCCGGGGGAACAGATACGCAGTATTTT.

The chain has TRBV5-1 and TRBJ2-5, with D possibly being TRBD1 (5 bases). Between the trimmed V and J ends, which lost 0 bases and 3 bases, there was a span of 6 bases. CDR1 is SGHRS, CDR2 YFSETQ, per germline. This CDR3 region has 13 residues. The DNA for the CDR3 is TGCGCCAGCAGCTTGGGACAGAAAGAGACCCAGTACTTC. Amino acid sequence: CASSLGQKETQYF.

CDR3 DNA: TGTGCCAGCAGCGATGATAGGGACAGATATGGCTACACCTTC. Its protein product is CASSDDRDRYGYTF. This chain joins TRBV9 and TRBJ1-2; TRBD1 matches at 7 bases. V was pared by 3 bases and J by 5 bases, with 7 bases of the junction left unmatched. Germline CDR1 is SGDLS and CDR2 is YYNGEE. This CDR3 is built from 14 residues.

The rearrangement uses TRBV12-3 or TRBV12-4 and TRBJ1-1; D is unclear. Trimming removed 5 bases at V and 2 bases at J, with 12 bases between. CDR3 length: 14 amino acids. CDR3 bases: TGTGCCAGCAGTGCAAATCGGGCTAACACTGAAGCTTTCTTT. It translates to CASSANRANTEAFF.

The chain uses TRBV25-1 and TRBJ1-1; the match to TRBD1 covers 8 bases. This CDR3 is built from 16 residues. V shed 8 bases, J shed 5 bases, and the junction held 16 bases outside the gene matches. In germline, CDR1 is MGHDK, CDR2 SYGVNS. The CDR3 bases are TGTGCCAGCCTTTCGAACCCCGGACAGGGCGGGACTGAAGCTTTCTTT. Protein: CASLSNPGQGGTEAFF. Based on the CDR3 plus reference TRBV25-1 and TRBJ1-1, the full variable domain is EADIYQTPRYLVIGTGKKITLECSQTMGHDKMYWYQQDPGMELHLIHYSYGVNSTEKGDLSSESTVSRIRTEHFPLTLESARPSHTSQYLCASLSNPGQGGTEAFFGQGTRLTVV.

This rearrangement joins TRBV12-3 or TRBV12-4 to TRBJ1-4; D is undetermined. Trimming cost V 5 bases and J 4 bases, with 17 bases left between them. The CDR3 is 16 amino acids. The CDR3 nucleotides are TGTGCCAGCAGTCCCCCCCGAGGGAGAGTTAATGAAAAACTGTTTTTT. This sequence encodes CASSPPRGRVNEKLFF.

The chain has TRBV7-9 and TRBJ2-2; no reliable D call. Germline CDR1 reads SEHNR; CDR2 reads FQNEAQ (reference sequence). Trimming pared 1 base from V and 6 bases from J, leaving 9 bases between. The CDR3 extends over 14 amino acids. The CDR3: CASSLEATSGELFF. Written as DNA, the CDR3 is TGTGCCAGCAGCTTAGAAGCTACCTCCGGGGAGCTGTTTTTT.

The gene calls are TRBV7-2 and TRBJ1-5, with TRBD1 identical over 9 bases. CDR3 length equals 16 residues. CDR1 is SGHTA, CDR2 FQGNSA, per germline. Unmatched junction bases numbered 6, after V lost 5 bases and J lost 1 base. The CDR3 loop reads CASSHTGQGSNQPQHF. Written as DNA, the CDR3 is TGTGCCAGCAGCCACACAGGACAGGGGAGCAATCAGCCCCAGCATTTT.

This clonotype was picked up one time. This chain connects TRBV6-5 to TRBJ2-4; weak D call: TRBD1 (5 bases). The CDR3 covers 15 residues. Trimming cost V 5 bases and J 0 bases, with 11 bases left between them. Germline CDR1 and CDR2: MNHEY and SVGAGI. The CDR3 nucleotides are TGTGCCAGCAGTCGGACAAATCTAGCCAAAAACATTCAGTACTTC. This gives the protein CASSRTNLAKNIQYF.

This chain links TRBV30 with TRBJ2-3; a weak D match, TRBD2 (6 bases). V lost 1 base and J lost 4, with 12 bases in between. The CDR3 is 14 amino acids. Germline assignment: CDR1 GTSNPN and CDR2 SVGIG (reference sequence). In DNA, the CDR3 is TGTGCCTGGAGTGGGGCAGGCGGGGCAGATACGCAGTATTTT. It specifies CAWSGAGGADTQYF.